This T cell receptor beta chain is drawn from a study of OX40 agonist ivuxolimab in advanced cancers. Overall study context: Prior checkpoint blockade (anti-PD-1, anti-PD-L1 or anti-CTLA-4) was permitted; roughly 40% had it. One patient with hepatocellular carcinoma and two with cutaneous melanoma, three in all, had partial responses. General study points: In the expanded peripheral T cells, antigen specificity was never determined.

Only in-frame clones appear in the TCRdb table, and some are missing; sequencing was by immunoSEQ multiplex PCR. Of roughly 43,000 clones detected, 82% appear once; the ten largest clones hold 1.5% to 2%. On this clone itself: Its antigen is not identified.

The ends were cut back, 4 bases at V and 4 bases at J, with 18 bases in the middle. Per the germline V gene, CDR1 is SGHRS and CDR2 is YFSETQ. CDR3 length equals 15 residues. The rearrangement links TRBV5-1 to TRBJ2-7; D gene unclear. This sequence was found in an adult with an advanced solid tumor such as melanoma, head and neck, liver or kidney cancer. Sample: CD4+ or CD8+ T cells sorted from blood, taken in a trial of the OX40 agonist ivuxolimab. CDR3 loop: CASSLEGGRTYEQYF. The CDR3 bases are TGCGCCAGCAGCCTTGAAGGTGGCAGAACGTACGAGCAGTACTTC. Supplemented by reference TRBV5-1 and TRBJ2-7, the full variable domain reads KAGVTQTPRYLIKTRGQQVTLSCSPISGHRSVSWYQQTPGQGLQFLFEYFSETQRNKGNFPGRFSGRQFSNSRSEMNVSTLELGDSALYLCASSLEGGRTYEQYFGPGTRLTVT.